This section outlines one T cell receptor beta chain sequence together with its context. Its antigen remains unknown. The CDR3 has 17 amino acids. Germline V lookup: CDR1 LGHNA, CDR2 YSLEER. The J segment lost 4 bases and the V segment lost 1 base, leaving 11 bases of the junction unmatched. These data belong to a study of graft-versus-host responses after intestinal transplantation. The table came from immunoSEQ multiplex PCR; TCRdb's copy has only in-frame clones and leaves some out. Of 85,000 to 100,000 clones in the sample, about 93% were seen once. The V call is TRBV4-3, the J call TRBJ1-2, with 8 bases lining up with TRBD1. The sequence came from a human donor who received an intestinal transplant. This sample comprised unstimulated CD8+ T cells sorted from spleen or lymph node cells, obtained before intestinal transplant. The DNA of the CDR3 is TGCGCCAGCAGCCAAGGGAGGTCAGGGGGCTCCGCCTATGGCTACACCTTC. Its protein is CASSQGRSGGSAYGYTF.